The present T cell receptor (beta chain) was sequenced within a study of control samples from healthy donors and cancer patients (dated by TCRdb to the early 2020s). On this clone: The target of this receptor is not known. No quality values exist for individual bases; no much larger clone is one base distant.

Library preparation used the immunoSEQ multiplex PCR assay. Sourced from immuneACCESS, this table was stored by TCRdb with only in-frame sequences that have V and J called. A share of the clones is absent; for the studies checked, an unresolved V gene accounts for under half, and the remainder has no known explanation. In this sample the table shows roughly 190,000 clones, about 89% of which occur a single time. Less than 2% of the sample goes to the ten largest clones. The CDR3 runs 14 amino acids, cysteine and phenylalanine included. Of the read, only the CDR3 DNA is kept; its 42 bases are in frame from base 1. V sheds 4 bases and J sheds 4 bases, leaving 11 bases between their ends. As encoded in the germline V gene, CDR1 is KGHDR while CDR2 is SFDVKD.

The specimen sequenced was blood. This TCR was recovered from a man younger than 40 in good health. The chain joins TRBV24-1 to TRBJ2-3, with the D gene call left open. The base sequence is TGTGCCACCAGTGACTCATCCTTGTCAGATACGCAGTATTTT. This encodes CATSDSSLSDTQYF.